This is a list of T cell receptor beta chains from one sample in a study of CD8+ T cells in alopecia areata. Sequencing was performed with immunoSEQ multiplex PCR; in TCRdb, only in-frame clones are kept and a portion is missing. The sample has 100,000 or so clones, approximately 63% seen once. The sample consisted of CD8+ T cells sorted from blood, taken at roughly week 58, from a patient treated with tofacitinib. These receptor sequences come from a human donor with alopecia areata. Both conserved end residues are part of each CDR3. The order of the fields is CDR3 protein, CDR3 DNA, clone size, V gene, J gene, D gene. A D gene is named only where the DNA matches it firmly. The listing skips clone size in some rows; elsewhere it reads once, few, many or a size class.

CDR3: CASTTSGKAYEQYF; DNA: TGTGCCAGCACCACATCGGGGAAGGCCTACGAGCAGTACTTC; size: -; V: TRBV7-9; J: TRBJ2-7; D: -
CDR3: CASRAGQVDEQYF; DNA: TGTGCCAGTAGAGCGGGCCAGGTAGACGAGCAGTACTTC; size: -; V: TRBV19; J: TRBJ2-7; D: -
CDR3: CASSVGQGSDEQYF; DNA: TGTGCCAGCAGCGTCGGACAGGGGAGCGACGAGCAGTACTTC; size: -; V: TRBV9; J: TRBJ2-7; D: TRBD1
CDR3: CASSRGYDGYTF; DNA: TGTGCCAGTAGTAGGGGGTATGATGGCTACACCTTC; size: -; V: TRBV19; J: TRBJ1-2; D: -
CDR3: CASSLESPRGKQLFF; DNA: TGTGCCAGCAGCTTGGAGTCGCCCAGGGGGAAACAACTGTTTTTT; size: -; V: TRBV5-6; J: TRBJ1-4; D: TRBD1
CDR3: CASSVAALQGSREETQYF; DNA: TGTGCCAGCAGTGTTGCAGCTCTTCAGGGATCGCGAGAAGAGACCCAGTACTTC; size: -; V: TRBV6-1; J: TRBJ2-5; D: -
CDR3: CASSFSESSYEQYF; DNA: TGTGCCAGCAGTTTCTCCGAGAGCTCCTACGAGCAGTACTTC; size: -; V: TRBV27; J: TRBJ2-7; D: -
CDR3: CASSLTEEPYGYTF; DNA: TGTGCCAGCAGCTTAACAGAGGAGCCCTATGGCTACACCTTC; size: -; V: TRBV7-9; J: TRBJ1-2; D: -
CDR3: CASLRTANSEAFF; DNA: TGTGCCAGCTTAAGGACAGCCAACTCTGAAGCTTTCTTT; size: -; V: TRBV13; J: TRBJ1-1; D: -
CDR3: CASSPSGSPYNEQFF; DNA: TGTGCCAGTAGTCCTAGCGGCTCTCCCTACAATGAGCAGTTCTTC; size: many; V: TRBV19; J: TRBJ2-1; D: TRBD2
CDR3: CASSLSGGTDTQYF; DNA: TGTGCCAGCAGCTTATCGGGGGGAACAGATACGCAGTATTTT; size: -; V: TRBV7-2; J: TRBJ2-3; D: TRBD2
CDR3: CASSPSSATNEKLFF; DNA: TGTGCCAGCAGCCCTTCTTCGGCAACTAATGAAAAACTGTTTTTT; size: -; V: TRBV11-2; J: TRBJ1-4; D: -
CDR3: CASSQVLIGEQYF; DNA: TGTGCCAGCAGCCAAGTTTTGATCGGCGAGCAGTACTTC; size: once; V: TRBV14; J: TRBJ2-7; D: -
CDR3: CASSSDPRYRQAPNSPLHF; DNA: TGTGCCAGCAGCTCCGACCCGCGGTACCGCCAGGCCCCGAATTCACCCCTCCACTTT; size: few; V: TRBV7-8; J: TRBJ1-6; D: -
CDR3: CASSGRDSTDTQYF; DNA: TGTGCCAGCAGCGGCCGGGACAGTACAGATACGCAGTATTTT; size: -; V: TRBV9; J: TRBJ2-3; D: TRBD1
CDR3: CASSQEGGSRVEQYF; DNA: TGCGCCAGCAGCCAGGAGGGCGGGTCCAGGGTCGAGCAGTACTTC; size: -; V: TRBV4-1; J: TRBJ2-7; D: -
CDR3: CASSRGQGRKETQYF; DNA: TGTGCCAGCTCCCGAGGGCAGGGCAGAAAAGAGACCCAGTACTTC; size: -; V: TRBV7-6; J: TRBJ2-5; D: -
CDR3: CASSSGTGELFF; DNA: TGCGCCAGCAGTTCAGGGACCGGGGAGCTGTTTTTT; size: -; V: TRBV5-1; J: TRBJ2-2; D: -
CDR3: CASSAQGEQYF; DNA: TGTGCCAGCAGTGCCCAGGGCGAGCAGTACTTC; size: -; V: TRBV2; J: TRBJ2-7; D: -
CDR3: CASSGSGTGGIGFYGYTF; DNA: TGTGCCAGCAGCGGGTCCGGGACAGGGGGCATTGGGTTCTATGGCTACACCTTC; size: once; V: TRBV11-2; J: TRBJ1-2; D: TRBD1
CDR3: CSVESGGSYEQYF; DNA: TGCAGCGTTGAGAGCGGGGGCTCCTACGAGCAGTACTTC; size: -; V: TRBV29-1; J: TRBJ2-7; D: TRBD2
CDR3: CASHSMNTEAFF; DNA: TGCGCCAGCCATAGTATGAACACTGAAGCTTTCTTT; size: -; V: TRBV5-1; J: TRBJ1-1; D: -
CDR3: CASSPRLLHTDEQFF; DNA: TGTGCCAGCAGCCCGCGGCTGCTCCACACTGATGAGCAGTTCTTC; size: -; V: TRBV4-2; J: TRBJ2-1; D: -
CDR3: CASSLDRAVNEQYF; DNA: TGTGCCAGCAGCTTGGACAGGGCAGTTAACGAGCAGTACTTC; size: few; V: TRBV7-2; J: TRBJ2-7; D: TRBD1
CDR3: CAWRWGQGGPADTQYF; DNA: TGTGCCTGGAGATGGGGACAGGGGGGACCCGCAGATACGCAGTATTTT; size: -; V: TRBV30; J: TRBJ2-3; D: TRBD1
CDR3: CAISELPQETQYF; DNA: TGTGCCATCAGTGAATTGCCCCAAGAGACCCAGTACTTC; size: medium-sized; V: TRBV10-3; J: TRBJ2-5; D: -
CDR3: CAWTGVDTQYF; DNA: TGTGCCTGGACAGGGGTAGATACGCAGTATTTT; size: -; V: TRBV30; J: TRBJ2-3; D: -
CDR3: CASSQGRGRTNYGYTF; DNA: TGCGCCAGCAGCCAAGGAAGGGGGCGAACTAACTATGGCTACACCTTC; size: -; V: TRBV4-1; J: TRBJ1-2; D: TRBD1
CDR3: CASSQTFTGNYGYTF; DNA: TGTGCCAGCAGCCAGACCTTCACAGGGAACTATGGCTACACCTTC; size: -; V: TRBV9; J: TRBJ1-2; D: -
CDR3: CASSGDRPLNTEAFF; DNA: TGTGCCAGCAGTGGGGACAGACCATTGAACACTGAAGCTTTCTTT; size: -; V: TRBV2; J: TRBJ1-1; D: TRBD1
CDR3: CAWGLGQGFDEQFF; DNA: TGTGCCTGGGGGTTGGGACAGGGGTTCGATGAGCAGTTCTTC; size: -; V: TRBV30; J: TRBJ2-1; D: TRBD1
CDR3: CASSGTTTDTQYF; DNA: TGTGCCAGCAGTGGGACCACCACAGATACGCAGTATTTT; size: once; V: TRBV27; J: TRBJ2-3; D: -
CDR3: CASSQLPTGELFF; DNA: TGTGCCAGCAGCCAACTCCCAACCGGGGAGCTGTTTTTT; size: few; V: TRBV4-2; J: TRBJ2-2; D: -
CDR3: CASTDRTYEQYF; DNA: TGTGCCAGCACGGACAGGACCTACGAGCAGTACTTC; size: -; V: TRBV2; J: TRBJ2-7; D: TRBD1
CDR3: CASSQVKGIGAPEQYF; DNA: TGCGCCAGCAGCCAAGTCAAGGGTATAGGGGCTCCAGAGCAGTACTTC; size: once; V: TRBV4-1; J: TRBJ2-7; D: -
CDR3: CASSADRRGYEQYF; DNA: TGCGCCAGCAGCGCTGACAGGCGAGGCTACGAGCAGTACTTC; size: -; V: TRBV4-1; J: TRBJ2-7; D: -
CDR3: CASTPLGFDEQYF; DNA: TGCGCCAGCACCCCATTAGGGTTCGACGAGCAGTACTTC; size: -; V: TRBV5-1; J: TRBJ2-7; D: -
CDR3: CASGLNYGYTF; DNA: TGTGCCAGTGGATTAAACTATGGCTACACCTTC; size: -; V: TRBV19; J: TRBJ1-2; D: -
CDR3: CASSPLAGGGAYNEQFF; DNA: TGTGCCAGCAGCCCACTAGCGGGGGGAGGTGCCTACAATGAGCAGTTCTTC; size: -; V: TRBV7-6; J: TRBJ2-1; D: TRBD2
CDR3: CASSRGYDTGELFF; DNA: TGTGCCAGCAGCAGGGGGTACGACACCGGGGAGCTGTTTTTT; size: -; V: TRBV6-5; J: TRBJ2-2; D: TRBD1
CDR3: CANTPGTGDRDEQFF; DNA: TGTGCCAACACTCCCGGGACAGGGGACCGCGATGAGCAGTTCTTC; size: -; V: TRBV7-9; J: TRBJ2-1; D: TRBD1
CDR3: CASRARDREYEQYF; DNA: TGTGCCAGCAGGGCCCGGGACAGGGAGTACGAGCAGTACTTC; size: once; V: TRBV6-7; J: TRBJ2-7; D: TRBD1
CDR3: CASSLGEGYDTQYF; DNA: TGTGCCAGCAGCTTAGGAGAGGGATACGATACGCAGTATTTT; size: -; V: TRBV11-2; J: TRBJ2-3; D: -
CDR3: CASSYPDRGDTGELFF; DNA: TGTGCCAGCAGTTATCCCGACAGGGGGGACACCGGGGAGCTGTTTTTT; size: few; V: TRBV6-5; J: TRBJ2-2; D: TRBD1
CDR3: CASSHGSRATGWLYGYTF; DNA: TGTGCCAGCAGCCATGGTTCCCGGGCGACAGGGTGGTTGTATGGCTACACCTTC; size: -; V: TRBV4-2; J: TRBJ1-2; D: TRBD1